Here is one T cell receptor (beta chain) with its context. The specificity of this receptor is unknown. Per-base quality was not reported, and no clone a single base away is much larger than it. At one collaborating source in Seattle, patients were enrolled during active infection and were followed longitudinally through the course of disease. Collaborating institutions collected whole blood in K2EDTA tubes following their own protocols. For TCRbeta analysis, collaborators shipped samples in one of three forms: frozen whole blood, isolated PBMCs, or DNA extracted from either of those sample types. The CDR3 spans 14 residues, from the cysteine through the phenylalanine. Just CDR3 DNA is preserved here, 42 bases in frame from base 1. Deletion took 4 bases off V and 1 base off J, with a span of 9 bases between the germline ends. The CDR1 and CDR2 encoded by the germline V gene are ENHRY and SYGVKD. This specimen comes from a study of blood T cell repertoires in COVID-19 (dated by TCRdb to 2019 to 2021). For context, the study as a whole: Samples from collaborators originated in the United States, Italy and Spain and spanned both the acute and convalescent phases of COVID-19. The repertoires were made available in a free public database intended to serve as a resource for research on the immune response to SARS-CoV-2. Where available, HLA class I and class II types were obtained from metadata supplied by the sample provider rather than from assay-based typing. The material from the prospective study consisted of cDNA or gDNA derived from T cells, B-cell-depleted T cells, or PBMCs. Samples came from the ongoing ImmuneRACE study (first 160 participants) plus 1,254 subjects from 6 global collaborators. Sample metadata almost always included a de-identified subject ID, COVID-19 status, age in years and sex. The dataset comprised deeply sampled blood TCRbeta repertoires from subjects exposed to, actively infected with, or recovered from COVID-19. The full study reports these points: The quantity of clinical and demographic metadata differed by source and by participant and was supplied without curation.

TCRbeta CDR3 regions were amplified from genomic DNA by means of the immunoSEQ Assay, a bias-controlled multiplex PCR. As for how the authors treated the data: Within the assay, amplification of reference gene primers was used to estimate how many nucleated cells each sample contained. To quantify the absolute abundance of each unique TCRbeta CDR3 rearrangement, sequence reads were collapsed and filtered. For each sample, productive Simpson clonality was calculated as the square root of Simpson's diversity index over productive rearrangements. TCRdb mirrors the immuneACCESS table, restricted to in-frame sequences. Some clones are absent from its copies; in checked studies, under half trace to an unresolved V gene, and the reason for the others is unknown. The V and J calls and clone size come from that table; D and trimming were worked out from the DNA. The sample includes 540,000 or so clones, with less than 90% observed a single time. The top ten hold 7.8% of the sample.

The chain joins TRBV10-3 to TRBJ2-3; TRBD1 is perhaps the D gene, given 5 matching bases. What was sequenced was peripheral blood. The source is a woman between 50 and 59 years old with COVID-19, enrolled during active disease. CDR3 sequence: CAISGATGTDTQYF. The nucleotide sequence is given as TGTGCCATCAGTGGTGCGACAGGCACAGATACGCAGTATTTT.